These T cell receptor gamma chains were read from a single sample in a study of γδ T cells in repeated Plasmodium falciparum infection. TCRdb re-identified clones in the multiplex PCR reads via CATT. Here the sample spans some 30,000 gamma-chain clones, over 1.3% being singletons. Material: gamma-delta T cells from blood. These receptors came from a pool of human donors (malaria-infected and uninfected, not separated). CDR3s include the opening cysteine and the closing phenylalanine or tryptophan. The order of the fields is J gene, V gene, clone size, CDR3 protein, CDR3 DNA. The size entry gives once, few, many or a size class.

J gene: TRGJ1/TRGJ2
V gene: TRGV2
clone size: many
CDR3 protein: CATWHPLGHYYKKLF
CDR3 DNA: TGTGCCACCTGGCACCCCTTGGGGCATTATTATAAGAAACTCTTT

J gene: TRGJ1/TRGJ2
V gene: TRGV4
clone size: many
CDR3 protein: CATWDGPNFYYKKLF
CDR3 DNA: TGTGCCACCTGGGATGGGCCCAATTTTTATTATAAGAAACTCTTT

J gene: TRGJ1/TRGJ2
V gene: TRGV2
clone size: many
CDR3 protein: CATWDGPNYYKKLF
CDR3 DNA: TGTGCCACCTGGGACGGCCCTAATTATTATAAGAAACTCTTT

J gene: TRGJ1/TRGJ2
V gene: TRGV5
clone size: many
CDR3 protein: CATWDRRVEKLF
CDR3 DNA: TGTGCCACCTGGGACAGGCGAGTCGAGAAACTCTTT

J gene: TRGJ1/TRGJ2
V gene: TRGV4
clone size: many
CDR3 protein: CATWPFSYYKKLF
CDR3 DNA: TGTGCCACCTGGCCCTTTAGTTATTATAAGAAACTCTTT

J gene: TRGJ1/TRGJ2
V gene: TRGV4
clone size: many
CDR3 protein: CATWGGYKKLF
CDR3 DNA: TGTGCCACCTGGGGGGGTTATAAGAAACTCTTT

J gene: TRGJ1/TRGJ2
V gene: TRGV9
clone size: many
CDR3 protein: CALWEATPNYYKKLF
CDR3 DNA: TGTGCCTTGTGGGAGGCAACCCCGAATTATTATAAGAAACTCTTT

J gene: TRGJ1/TRGJ2
V gene: TRGV2
clone size: many
CDR3 protein: CATWDGRRKLF
CDR3 DNA: TGTGCCACCTGGGACGGGCGCAGGAAACTCTTT

J gene: TRGJ1/TRGJ2
V gene: TRGV8
clone size: many
CDR3 protein: CATWDRKYKKLF
CDR3 DNA: TGTGCCACCTGGGATAGGAAATATAAGAAACTCTTT

J gene: TRGJP
V gene: TRGV9
clone size: many
CDR3 protein: CALWEVRQELGKKIKVF
CDR3 DNA: TGTGCCTTGTGGGAGGTAAGGCAAGAGTTGGGCAAAAAAATCAAGGTATTT

J gene: TRGJ1/TRGJ2
V gene: TRGV2
clone size: many
CDR3 protein: CATWDGPSNYYKKLF
CDR3 DNA: TGTGCCACCTGGGACGGACCCTCTAATTATTATAAGAAACTCTTT

J gene: TRGJP2
V gene: TRGV8
clone size: many
CDR3 protein: CASYVSDWIKTF
CDR3 DNA: TGTGCCTCCTACGTTAGTGATTGGATCAAGACGTTT

J gene: TRGJ1/TRGJ2
V gene: TRGV8
clone size: many
CDR3 protein: CATWGYYYKKLF
CDR3 DNA: TGTGCCACCTGGGGTTATTATTATAAGAAACTCTTT

J gene: TRGJ1/TRGJ2
V gene: TRGV9
clone size: medium-sized
CDR3 protein: CALWESPTYYKKLF
CDR3 DNA: TGTGCCTTGTGGGAGTCCCCAACTTATTATAAGAAACTCTTT

J gene: TRGJ1/TRGJ2
V gene: TRGV2
clone size: many
CDR3 protein: CATWDGRSYKKLF
CDR3 DNA: TGTGCCACCTGGGACGGGCGAAGTTATAAGAAACTCTTT

J gene: TRGJ1/TRGJ2
V gene: TRGV2
clone size: many
CDR3 protein: CATWDGGRKLF
CDR3 DNA: TGTGCCACCTGGGACGGGGGGAGGAAACTCTTT

J gene: TRGJP2
V gene: TRGV3
clone size: many
CDR3 protein: CATWDGIYSSDWIKTF
CDR3 DNA: TGTGCCACCTGGGACGGAATATATAGTAGTGATTGGATCAAGACGTTT

J gene: TRGJ1/TRGJ2
V gene: TRGV8
clone size: many
CDR3 protein: CATWDNPFVYYKKLF
CDR3 DNA: TGTGCCACCTGGGATAACCCCTTCGTTTATTATAAGAAACTCTTT

J gene: TRGJ1/TRGJ2
V gene: TRGV2
clone size: many
CDR3 protein: CATWDGLAYKKLF
CDR3 DNA: TGTGCCACCTGGGACGGTTTGGCCTATAAGAAACTCTTT

J gene: TRGJ1/TRGJ2
V gene: TRGV3
clone size: many
CDR3 protein: CATSPPNYYKKLF
CDR3 DNA: TGTGCCACCTCTCCCCCGAATTATTATAAGAAACTCTTT

J gene: TRGJ1/TRGJ2
V gene: TRGV9
clone size: medium-sized
CDR3 protein: CALWETPYYKKLF
CDR3 DNA: TGTGCCTTGTGGGAGACACCTTATTATAAGAAACTCTTT

J gene: TRGJ1/TRGJ2
V gene: TRGV4
clone size: many
CDR3 protein: CATWDGQDYYKKLF
CDR3 DNA: TGTGCCACCTGGGATGGGCAGGATTATTATAAGAAACTCTTT

J gene: TRGJ1/TRGJ2
V gene: TRGV4
clone size: many
CDR3 protein: CATWDVYKKLF
CDR3 DNA: TGTGCCACCTGGGATGTCTATAAGAAACTCTTT

J gene: TRGJP
V gene: TRGV8
clone size: many
CDR3 protein: CATWDEHKELGKKIKVF
CDR3 DNA: TGTGCCACCTGGGATGAGCACAAAGAGTTGGGCAAAAAAATCAAGGTATTT

J gene: TRGJ1/TRGJ2
V gene: TRGV9
clone size: medium-sized
CDR3 protein: CALWEVQGVYYKKLF
CDR3 DNA: TGTGCCTTGTGGGAGGTGCAGGGAGTCTATTATAAGAAACTCTTT

J gene: TRGJ1/TRGJ2
V gene: TRGV2
clone size: many
CDR3 protein: CATWDEPYYKKLF
CDR3 DNA: TGTGCCACCTGGGACGAACCTTATTATAAGAAACTCTTT

J gene: TRGJP
V gene: TRGV9
clone size: medium-sized
CDR3 protein: CALWEGKLGKKIKVF
CDR3 DNA: TGTGCCTTGTGGGAGGGAAAGTTGGGCAAAAAAATCAAGGTATTT

J gene: TRGJ1/TRGJ2
V gene: TRGV4
clone size: many
CDR3 protein: CATWDGLLPFYKKLF
CDR3 DNA: TGTGCCACCTGGGATGGGCTCCTCCCTTTTTATAAGAAACTCTTT

J gene: TRGJP
V gene: TRGV9
clone size: many
CDR3 protein: CALWEEIRRGPRVGQKIKVF
CDR3 DNA: TGTGCCTTGTGGGAGGAGATAAGGAGGGGCCCAAGAGTTGGGCAAAAAATCAAGGTATTT

J gene: TRGJ1/TRGJ2
V gene: TRGV4
clone size: many
CDR3 protein: CATWDVGYKKLF
CDR3 DNA: TGTGCCACCTGGGATGTGGGTTATAAGAAACTCTTT

J gene: TRGJ1/TRGJ2
V gene: TRGV4
clone size: medium-sized
CDR3 protein: CATWDPYYKKLF
CDR3 DNA: TGTGCCACCTGGGACCCTTATTATAAGAAACTCTTT

J gene: TRGJ1/TRGJ2
V gene: TRGV2
clone size: many
CDR3 protein: CATWDGPCYKKLF
CDR3 DNA: TGTGCCACCTGGGACGGTCCGTGTTATAAGAAACTCTTT

J gene: TRGJ1/TRGJ2
V gene: TRGV9
clone size: medium-sized
CDR3 protein: CALWEVREKLF
CDR3 DNA: TGTGCCTTGTGGGAGGTACGGGAGAAACTCTTT

J gene: TRGJ1/TRGJ2
V gene: TRGV2
clone size: medium-sized
CDR3 protein: CATWDGTRGQLFF
CDR3 DNA: TGTGCCACCTGGGACGGGACCAGGGGCCAGTTGTTCTTT

J gene: TRGJ1/TRGJ2
V gene: TRGV2
clone size: medium-sized
CDR3 protein: CATWGYYKKLF
CDR3 DNA: TGTGCCACCTGGGGTTATTATAAGAAACTCTTT

J gene: TRGJP
V gene: TRGV2
clone size: medium-sized
CDR3 protein: CATWDANQELGKKIKVF
CDR3 DNA: TGTGCCACCTGGGACGCCAACCAAGAGTTGGGCAAAAAAATCAAGGTATTT

J gene: TRGJP
V gene: TRGV3
clone size: many
CDR3 protein: CATWDGKLGKKIKVF
CDR3 DNA: TGTGCCACCTGGGACGGGAAGTTGGGCAAAAAAATCAAGGTATTT

J gene: TRGJ1/TRGJ2
V gene: TRGV2
clone size: many
CDR3 protein: CATWDVRYYKKLF
CDR3 DNA: TGTGCCACCTGGGACGTTCGTTATTATAAGAAACTCTTT

J gene: TRGJ1/TRGJ2
V gene: TRGV5
clone size: medium-sized
CDR3 protein: CATWDFEVGYYKKLF
CDR3 DNA: TGTGCCACCTGGGACTTCGAGGTTGGATATTATAAGAAACTCTTT

J gene: TRGJ1/TRGJ2
V gene: TRGV4
clone size: many
CDR3 protein: CATWDDFYKKLF
CDR3 DNA: TGTGCCACCTGGGATGACTTTTATAAGAAACTCTTT

J gene: TRGJ1/TRGJ2
V gene: TRGV2
clone size: many
CDR3 protein: CATWDGRGYKKLF
CDR3 DNA: TGTGCCACCTGGGACGGGCGGGGGTATAAGAAACTCTTT

J gene: TRGJP
V gene: TRGV9
clone size: medium-sized
CDR3 protein: CALWGSHQLGKKIKVF
CDR3 DNA: TGTGCCTTGTGGGGCTCGCATCAGTTGGGCAAAAAAATCAAGGTATTT

J gene: TRGJ1/TRGJ2
V gene: TRGV2
clone size: many
CDR3 protein: CATWDGIYYKKLF
CDR3 DNA: TGTGCCACCTGGGATGGAATTTATTATAAGAAACTCTTT

J gene: TRGJ1/TRGJ2
V gene: TRGV8
clone size: many
CDR3 protein: CATWDRLKKLF
CDR3 DNA: TGTGCCACCTGGGATAGGCTTAAGAAACTCTTT

J gene: TRGJP2
V gene: TRGV4
clone size: many
CDR3 protein: CATWDGQGICDWIKTF
CDR3 DNA: TGTGCCACCTGGGATGGGCAAGGAATTTGTGATTGGATCAAGACGTTT

J gene: TRGJP1
V gene: TRGV4
clone size: many
CDR3 protein: CATWAPNTTGWFKIF
CDR3 DNA: TGTGCCACCTGGGCCCCCAACACCACTGGTTGGTTCAAGATATTT

J gene: TRGJ1/TRGJ2
V gene: TRGV8
clone size: medium-sized
CDR3 protein: CATWEYYKKLF
CDR3 DNA: TGTGCCACCTGGGAGTATTATAAGAAACTCTTT

J gene: TRGJ1/TRGJ2
V gene: TRGV9
clone size: many
CDR3 protein: CALWEVPPAIGLF
CDR3 DNA: TGTGCCTTGTGGGAGGTGCCGCCCGCGATTGGTCTCTTT